This T cell receptor (beta chain) was documented in a study of blood T cell repertoires in COVID-19. About the research overall: The study drew acute and convalescent COVID-19 samples from the United States, Italy and Spain. T cells, B-cell-depleted T cells, or PBMCs provided the cDNA or gDNA that served as material.

CDR3 length equals 15 residues. With V trimmed by 5 bases and J by 2 bases, 7 bases remained unmatched. Germline-derived CDR1 and CDR2 are SGHTA and FQGNSA. This clone was counted a single time. Under the authors' procedure: By means of reference gene primer amplification, nucleated cell counts were estimated. Some clones are missing from TCRdb's copy, which holds only in-frame ones; the method was immunoSEQ multiplex PCR. That table gives V, J and clone size, and the DNA gave D and trimming. The data show roughly 200,000 clones, approximately 90% seen once. The V call is TRBV7-2, the J call TRBJ2-7; 9 positions match TRBD2. The receptor was derived from a woman in her late teens or twenties who had recovered from COVID-19. Sequencing used peripheral blood. The CDR3 sequence: CASSSLAGAAYEQYF. The CDR3 bases are TGTGCCAGCAGCAGCTTAGCGGGGGCCGCCTACGAGCAGTACTTC.